These T cell receptor beta chains were read from a single sample in a study of blood T cell repertoires in COVID-19. The table came from immunoSEQ multiplex PCR; TCRdb's copy has only in-frame clones and leaves some out. The table shows around 260,000 clones, with 86% occurring only once. Sequencing used peripheral blood. Source of these receptors: a man between 35 and 55 years old who had recovered from COVID-19. CDR3s include the opening cysteine and the closing phenylalanine or tryptophan. A D gene is named only where the DNA matches it firmly. Some rows mark clone size as missing; the rest say once, few, many or name a class of expanded clone.

cdr3_aa,cdr3_nt,clone_size,v_call,d_call,j_call
CASSSPQRESGEQFF,TGTGCCAGCAGCTCGCCCCAGCGGGAGTCGGGTGAGCAGTTCTTC,few,TRBV7-9,TRBD2,TRBJ2-1
CASSVQGAKNEQYF,TGTGCCAGCAGCGTCCAGGGGGCAAAGAACGAGCAGTACTTC,-,TRBV9,TRBD1,TRBJ2-7
CASSKVRVLNTEAFF,TGTGCCAGCAGCAAAGTGAGGGTCTTGAACACTGAAGCTTTCTTT,-,TRBV21-1,-,TRBJ1-1
CASSYSRDRAYGYTF,TGTGCCAGCAGTTACTCCCGGGACAGGGCCTATGGCTACACCTTC,-,TRBV6-5,TRBD1,TRBJ1-2
CASPRGYSPLHF,TGTGCCAGTCCCAGGGGGTATTCACCCCTCCACTTT,-,TRBV19,TRBD1,TRBJ1-6
CASSHSETQYF,TGCGCCAGCAGCCACAGTGAGACCCAGTACTTC,-,TRBV4-1,-,TRBJ2-5
CASSIEGRVSGYTF,TGTGCCAGTAGTATTGAGGGGAGGGTTAGTGGCTACACCTTC,-,TRBV19,-,TRBJ1-2
CASSPLTGGNEQYF,TGTGCCAGCTCACCCCTGACAGGGGGGAACGAGCAGTACTTC,few,TRBV18,TRBD1,TRBJ2-7
CASSGAFEAFF,TGTGCCAGCAGCGGTGCCTTTGAAGCTTTCTTT,-,TRBV12-3/TRBV12-4,-,TRBJ1-1
CASSVSPLAGAPPNTQYF,TGTGCCAGCAGCGTCTCTCCGCTAGCGGGAGCCCCCCCCAATACGCAGTATTTT,-,TRBV9,TRBD2,TRBJ2-3
CASSPGASGSTDTQYF,TGTGCCAGCAGCCCCGGGGCTAGCGGTTCCACAGATACGCAGTATTTT,-,TRBV6-4,TRBD2,TRBJ2-3
CASSLAGGSTGANVLTF,TGTGCCAGCAGCTTGGCCGGGGGTAGCACTGGGGCCAACGTCCTGACTTTC,-,TRBV5-6,-,TRBJ2-6
CASSSEGLAGVYQETQYF,TGTGCCAGCAGCTCGGAGGGACTAGCGGGGGTGTACCAAGAGACCCAGTACTTC,-,TRBV5-6,TRBD2,TRBJ2-5
CASSLTMGQGAHEQYF,TGTGCCAGCAGCTTGACAATGGGACAGGGGGCTCACGAGCAGTACTTC,once,TRBV7-8,TRBD1,TRBJ2-7
CASSLSQGVETQYF,TGCGCCAGCAGCTTGAGCCAGGGGGTGGAGACCCAGTACTTC,-,TRBV5-1,TRBD1,TRBJ2-5
CASSPLAVLSSYEQYF,TGTGCCAGCAGCCCGCTTGCGGTCTTGAGCTCCTACGAGCAGTACTTC,-,TRBV14,-,TRBJ2-7
CASSPSGGAYNEQFF,TGTGCCAGCAGTCCTAGCGGGGGGGCTTACAATGAGCAGTTCTTC,-,TRBV27,TRBD2,TRBJ2-1
CASRSLGNTIYF,TGTGCCAGCAGGTCTCTTGGAAACACCATATATTTT,-,TRBV12-3/TRBV12-4,-,TRBJ1-3
CAISGTSQYDEQYF,TGTGCCATCAGCGGGACTAGTCAATACGACGAGCAGTACTTC,-,TRBV10-3,TRBD2,TRBJ2-7
CASSTGLAASYNEQFF,TGTGCCAGCAGCACCGGACTAGCGGCCTCCTACAATGAGCAGTTCTTC,-,TRBV11-3,TRBD2,TRBJ2-1
CSVGPDPNTGELFF,TGCAGCGTTGGGCCAGATCCGAACACCGGGGAGCTGTTTTTT,-,TRBV29-1,-,TRBJ2-2
CAISESRRGDNYGYTF,TGTGCCATCAGTGAGTCGAGACGGGGGGACAACTATGGCTACACCTTC,-,TRBV10-3,-,TRBJ1-2
CASSYPGGNEQFF,TGTGCCAGCAGCTATCCAGGGGGCAATGAGCAGTTCTTC,-,TRBV7-2,TRBD1,TRBJ2-1
CASRTGTGLRNGYTF,TGTGCCAGCAGGACGGGGACAGGGTTGAGGAATGGCTACACCTTC,-,TRBV27,TRBD1,TRBJ1-2
CAIGPRDRDTEAFF,TGTGCCATCGGCCCGAGAGACAGGGATACTGAAGCTTTCTTT,-,TRBV10-3,TRBD1,TRBJ1-1
CASSPGTGALYGYTF,TGCGCCAGCAGCCCAGGGACAGGGGCCCTCTATGGCTACACCTTC,-,TRBV4-3,TRBD1,TRBJ1-2
CASSQTGVGTEAFF,TGTGCCAGCAGTCAAACAGGGGTCGGCACTGAAGCTTTCTTT,-,TRBV2,TRBD1,TRBJ1-1
CSVETGVYGYTF,TGCAGCGTGGAAACAGGGGTATATGGCTACACCTTC,-,TRBV29-1,TRBD1,TRBJ1-2
CASSERSQGNTEAFF,TGTGCCAGCAGTGAACGCAGTCAGGGGAACACTGAAGCTTTCTTT,-,TRBV2,-,TRBJ1-1
CAIRGQSNEQFF,TGTGCCATCAGAGGACAGTCTAATGAGCAGTTCTTC,-,TRBV10-3,-,TRBJ2-1
CASSIAGGAWTEAFF,TGTGCCAGTAGTATCGCAGGGGGCGCATGGACTGAAGCTTTCTTT,-,TRBV19,TRBD1,TRBJ1-1
CASSRGKKEKLFF,TGTGCCAGCAGTAGAGGAAAGAAGGAAAAACTGTTTTTT,-,TRBV6-5,-,TRBJ1-4
CASSLRGESQPQHF,TGTGCCAGCAGTTTACGGGGGGAGAGTCAGCCCCAGCATTTT,-,TRBV27,-,TRBJ1-5
CASSQDGLAGSSRYF,TGTGCCAGCAGCCAGGACGGACTAGCGGGATCATCGCGGTACTTC,-,TRBV14,TRBD2,TRBJ2-7
CASSLHHGGGYTQYF,TGTGCCAGCAGCTTACACCACGGGGGAGGCTATACGCAGTATTTT,-,TRBV11-3,-,TRBJ2-3
CASSQTTPTSSPLHF,TGTGCCAGCTCACAAACGACACCCACATCCTCACCCCTCCACTTT,-,TRBV2,-,TRBJ1-6
CASSWRTSANTGELFF,TGTGCCAGCAGCTGGAGGACTAGCGCAAACACCGGGGAGCTGTTTTTT,-,TRBV11-2,TRBD2,TRBJ2-2
CASSRQQDYEQYF,TGTGCCAGTTCGCGACAACAGGACTACGAGCAGTACTTC,-,TRBV27,-,TRBJ2-7
CASSQDKIRGSQFF,TGTGCCAGCAGCCAAGACAAAATTCGCGGGAGTCAGTTCTTC,-,TRBV3-1/TRBV3-2,TRBD2,TRBJ2-1
CASSQAGETGDNTF,TGTGCCAGCAGCCAAGCCGGTGAAACAGGGGACAACACCTTC,-,TRBV3-1/TRBV3-2,TRBD1,TRBJ1-2
CASSQGVRGGSQYF,TGTGCCAGCAGCCAAGGGGTTAGGGGGGGTTCGCAGTATTTT,-,TRBV3-1/TRBV3-2,-,TRBJ2-3
CAAGAEGSPLHF,TGTGCCGCTGGGGCGGAGGGTTCACCCCTCCACTTT,-,TRBV7-2,-,TRBJ1-6